Listed below are T cell receptor beta chains from one sample, sequenced in a study of CD8 T cells in ankylosing spondylitis. One entry per CDR3 protein results from TCRdb running MiXCR on the 5' RACE reads. The sample has around 140,000 distinct CDR3 sequences; 9.5% to 12% are singletons. The specimen was blood, either unsorted or a sorted T cell fraction (not recorded which). The receptors derive from a female donor with ankylosing spondylitis or in good health (not recorded which). Each CDR3 is given with its conserved first and last residue. The D gene is left open where the match is weak. Where a row states a size, it is once, few, many or the class of an expanded clone; other rows omit it.

D	V	length	size	J	CDR3	DNA
-	TRBV20-1	12	many	TRBJ2-7	CSARIREYEQYF	TGCAGTGCTAGAATTCGGGAGTACGAGCAGTACTTC
-	TRBV12-3/TRBV12-4	14	many	TRBJ2-3	CASSSPGGTDTQYF	TGTGCCAGCAGCTCCCCCGGTGGCACAGATACGCAGTATTTT
TRBD1	TRBV4-2	15	many	TRBJ1-5	CASSQERTGGQPQHF	TGTGCCAGCAGCCAAGAGAGGACAGGGGGTCAGCCCCAGCATTTT
-	TRBV12-3/TRBV12-4	14	many	TRBJ2-5	CASSFGTGLETQYF	TGTGCCAGCAGTTTTGGGACGGGCCTAGAGACCCAGTACTTC
-	TRBV20-1	16	many	TRBJ2-1	CSARDPGAPTYNEQFF	TGCAGTGCTAGAGATCCTGGGGCCCCGACCTACAATGAGCAGTTCTTC
TRBD2	TRBV27	17	-	TRBJ2-7	CASSLRFGTSLAYEQYF	TGTGCCAGCAGTTTGCGATTCGGGACTAGCTTAGCTTACGAGCAGTACTTC
-	TRBV28	12	-	TRBJ1-1	CASIDLNTEAFF	TGTGCCAGCATAGACTTAAACACTGAAGCTTTCTTT
-	TRBV29-1	12	many	TRBJ2-2	CSVLGLTGEPFF	TGCAGCGTTCTTGGCCTAACCGGGGAGCCGTTTTTT
TRBD1	TRBV5-6	15	many	TRBJ1-6	CASSGGQLTNSPLHF	TGTGCCAGCAGCGGGGGACAGCTTACAAATTCACCCCTCCACTTT
-	TRBV14	13	many	TRBJ2-1	CASSHVVFNEQFF	TGTGCCAGCAGCCACGTAGTTTTCAATGAGCAGTTCTTC
-	TRBV3-1	12	many	TRBJ2-1	CASSQVDNEQFF	TGTGCCAGCAGCCAAGTGGACAATGAGCAGTTCTTC
-	TRBV12-3/TRBV12-4	14	many	TRBJ2-2	CASRANANTGELFF	TGTGCCAGCAGGGCCAACGCGAACACCGGGGAGCTGTTTTTT
-	TRBV9	13	many	TRBJ1-2	CASSVEQNYGYTF	TGTGCCAGCAGCGTAGAACAGAACTATGGCTACACCTTC
-	TRBV29-1	10	many	TRBJ2-7	CSVVLREQYF	TGCAGCGTGGTATTAAGGGAGCAGTACTTC
-	TRBV7-9	14	-	TRBJ2-1	CASSLAGIYNEQFF	TGTGCCAGCAGCTTAGCTGGAATCTACAATGAGCAGTTCTTC
-	TRBV27	12	many	TRBJ2-1	CASLASYNEQFF	TGTGCCAGCCTGGCTTCCTACAATGAGCAGTTCTTC
-	TRBV5-1	13	-	TRBJ1-1	CASSPDANTEAFF	TGCGCCAGCAGCCCGGACGCGAACACTGAAGCTTTCTTT
TRBD1	TRBV20-1	14	many	TRBJ1-2	CSARALGQAAGYTF	TGCAGTGCTAGAGCCCTAGGACAGGCCGCCGGCTACACCTTC
-	TRBV28	14	many	TRBJ1-4	CASSPQDFNEKLFF	TGTGCCAGCTCCCCCCAGGACTTTAATGAAAAACTGTTTTTT
TRBD1	TRBV12-3/TRBV12-4	15	many	TRBJ2-7	CASSLRQGGTYEQYF	TGTGCCAGCAGTCTTCGACAGGGTGGGACCTACGAGCAGTACTTC
TRBD2	TRBV20-1	18	many	TRBJ2-1	CSARSRGRLSGRYNEQFF	TGCAGTGCTCGTTCTCGAGGCAGGCTTAGCGGGAGGTACAATGAGCAGTTCTTC
-	TRBV6-2/TRBV6-3	18	many	TRBJ1-5	CASSWRFQGIGSNQPQHF	TGTGCCAGCAGTTGGAGGTTCCAGGGTATTGGTAGCAATCAGCCCCAGCATTTT
-	TRBV21-1	16	many	TRBJ1-5	CASNPQGQGAIQPQHF	TGTGCCAGCAACCCTCAGGGACAGGGGGCAATTCAGCCCCAGCATTTT
-	TRBV19	15	-	TRBJ2-7	CASSSRLGVSYEQYF	TGTGCCAGTAGCTCCAGGCTGGGTGTCTCCTACGAGCAGTACTTC
-	TRBV7-2	13	many	TRBJ1-2	CASSFNWGYGYTF	TGTGCCAGCAGCTTTAATTGGGGCTATGGCTACACCTTC
-	TRBV28	12	-	TRBJ1-1	CAAGTFDTEAFF	TGTGCCGCAGGGACATTCGACACTGAAGCTTTCTTT
TRBD2	TRBV11-2	19	many	TRBJ2-5	CASSLVAGGKLGPLETQYF	TGTGCCAGCAGCTTAGTAGCGGGAGGGAAACTGGGGCCTTTGGAGACCCAGTACTTC
TRBD1	TRBV5-1	15	many	TRBJ1-1	CASSLIQGAGTEAFF	TGCGCCAGCAGCTTAATACAGGGGGCAGGCACTGAAGCTTTCTTT
-	TRBV28	14	many	TRBJ2-2	CASSLSWLGGELFF	TGTGCCAGCAGTTTATCATGGCTGGGCGGGGAGCTGTTTTTT
-	TRBV5-8	13	many	TRBJ2-7	CASSLAAGYEQYF	TGTGCCAGCAGCTTGGCCGCTGGTTACGAGCAGTACTTC
-	TRBV6-1	14	many	TRBJ2-7	CASAKRGSNYEQYF	TGTGCCAGCGCGAAACGGGGTAGCAACTACGAGCAGTACTTC
TRBD1	TRBV23-1	14	many	TRBJ2-2	CASPDRSNTGELFF	TGCGCCAGCCCGGACAGGTCGAACACCGGGGAGCTGTTTTTT
-	TRBV28	15	many	TRBJ2-1	CASSPPVGFLYEQFF	TGTGCCAGCAGCCCCCCGGTCGGGTTCCTGTATGAGCAGTTCTTC
TRBD2	TRBV10-3	13	many	TRBJ2-7	CAIGTSGRYEQYF	TGTGCCATCGGGACTAGCGGGAGGTACGAGCAGTACTTC
-	TRBV19	14	few	TRBJ1-4	CASSMGASREKLFF	TGTGCCAGTAGTATGGGGGCGTCTCGTGAAAAACTGTTTTTT
TRBD2	TRBV5-1	16	many	TRBJ2-3	CASSFGLAGGEDTQYF	TGCGCCAGCAGCTTTGGACTAGCGGGGGGGGAAGATACGCAGTATTTT
-	TRBV28	13	many	TRBJ2-5	CASSSGKLYWQYF	TGTGCCAGCAGTTCAGGAAAACTCTACTGGCAGTACTTC
TRBD1	TRBV5-1	16	many	TRBJ2-3	CASSQVQGADTDTQYF	TGCGCCAGCAGTCAGGTACAGGGGGCCGACACAGATACGCAGTATTTT
TRBD1	TRBV18	15	few	TRBJ1-2	CASSRSAGTEYGYTF	TGTGCCAGCTCACGCTCAGCCGGGACAGAGTATGGCTACACCTTC
-	TRBV7-2	16	many	TRBJ2-1	CASSSAGLAHYNEQFF	TGTGCCAGCAGCTCCGCGGGGCTAGCGCACTACAATGAGCAGTTCTTC
TRBD2	TRBV11-1	15	-	TRBJ2-1	CASSASGTSYNEQFF	TGTGCCAGCAGCGCGAGCGGGACGTCTTACAATGAGCAGTTCTTC
-	TRBV29-1	13	-	TRBJ2-1	CSVEEQQDNEQFF	TGCAGCGTAGAAGAGCAACAGGACAATGAGCAGTTCTTC
-	TRBV5-4	13	many	TRBJ2-1	CASSLRGSNEQFF	TGTGCCAGCAGCTTGAGGGGGAGCAATGAGCAGTTCTTC
TRBD2	TRBV5-1	14	many	TRBJ2-1	CASSFSGTNNEQFF	TGCGCCAGCAGCTTCAGCGGGACTAACAATGAGCAGTTCTTC
TRBD2	TRBV28	16	few	TRBJ2-3	CASSLVLRGRADTQYF	TGTGCCAGCAGTTTAGTTCTGCGGGGGAGGGCAGATACGCAGTATTTT
-	TRBV7-9	12	many	TRBJ2-1	CASTTAGGEQFF	TGTGCCAGCACCACGGCGGGTGGTGAGCAGTTCTTC
TRBD2	TRBV7-6	17	-	TRBJ2-1	CASSLGLAGGSYNEQFF	TGTGCCAGCAGCTTAGGACTAGCGGGGGGCTCCTACAATGAGCAGTTCTTC
TRBD1	TRBV5-4	21	few	TRBJ2-6	CASSFDERPTDRGSGANVLTF	TGTGCCAGCAGCTTCGACGAGAGACCTACGGACAGGGGTTCTGGGGCCAACGTCCTGACTTTC